The 18 T cell receptor beta chains listed next were all sequenced from one sample in a study of blood T cell repertoires in COVID-19. Assay used: immunoSEQ multiplex PCR; TCRdb lists only in-frame clones, some missing. The table lists approximately 11,000 clones, 70% to 90% of them singletons. Sequencing was done on a sample of peripheral blood. The receptors come from a human donor in a cohort sampled during active COVID-19.

The chain uses TRBV25-1 and TRBJ1-5; D may be TRBD1 (5 bases). Trimming shortened V by 8 bases and J by 2 bases, and 13 bases separated the two germline ends. In germline, CDR1 is MGHDK, CDR2 SYGVNS. The CDR3 sequence is 14 residues long. The CDR3 spells CASAAIGGNQPQHF. CDR3 nucleotides: TGTGCCAGCGCCGCGATAGGGGGCAATCAGCCCCAGCATTTT.

The chain couples TRBV27 to TRBJ1-3; unclear D gene. Germline assignment: CDR1 MNHEY and CDR2 SMNVEV (reference sequence). There are 14 residues in the CDR3. V was trimmed by 5 bases and J by 1 base, leaving 9 bases between them. The CDR3 region is CASSALSSGNTIYF. As DNA, the CDR3 is TGTGCCAGCAGTGCATTGAGTTCTGGAAACACCATATATTTT.

This chain joins TRBV20-1 and TRBJ2-7; 9 bases agree with TRBD2. The trim removed 3 bases at V and 5 bases at J, leaving 8 bases unmatched. The germline V gene encodes CDR1 DFQATT and CDR2 SNEGSKA (reference sequence). The CDR3 extends over 14 amino acids. DNA of the CDR3: TGCAGTGCTAGTGATAGCGGGAGATATAACGAGCAGTACTTC. Translated, it gives CSASDSGRYNEQYF.

The chain has TRBV28 and TRBJ2-7, with 7 bases that match TRBD1. The V and J ends lost 4 bases and 0 bases, in that order; junction bases with no gene match: 6. Germline values: CDR1 MDHEN, CDR2 SYDVKM. This CDR3 has 15 residues. CDR3 loop: CASSSPGTVSYEQYF. The CDR3 coding sequence is TGTGCCAGCAGTTCCCCCGGGACAGTCTCCTACGAGCAGTACTTC.

This chain uses TRBV6-5 with TRBJ1-5, with D possibly matching TRBD1 (5 bases). The germline V gene encodes CDR1 MNHEY and CDR2 SVGAGI. Trimming stripped 6 bases from V and 3 bases from J, with 12 bases between. This CDR3 spans 14 amino acids. CDR3 protein: CASSGHNYNQPQHF. In DNA, the CDR3 is TGTGCCAGCAGCGGACATAATTACAATCAGCCCCAGCATTTT.

This rearrangement joins TRBV27 to TRBJ1-5; D not certain. Germline V lookup: CDR1 MNHEY, CDR2 SMNVEV (reference sequence). The CDR3 loop spans 12 amino acids. Trimming removed 5 bases from V and 5 bases from J, with 7 bases in between. The CDR3 spells CASSQPDQPQHF. In nucleotides, the CDR3 is TGTGCCAGCAGTCAACCGGATCAGCCCCAGCATTTT.

The chain joins TRBV15 to TRBJ2-1, with D maybe TRBD2 (6 bases). The germline gives CDR1 LNHNV, CDR2 YYDKDF (reference sequence). This CDR3 has 17 amino acids. V lost 5 bases and J 0 bases, leaving 17 bases between the germline ends. The CDR3: CATSVTSRLSSYNEQFF. CDR3 nucleotides: TGTGCCACCAGCGTTACTAGCAGACTGAGCTCCTACAATGAGCAGTTCTTC.

The chain links TRBV6-6 to TRBJ1-5; D is uncertain. Trimming took off 6 bases at V and 3 bases at J, with 12 bases between the two ends. The CDR3 length is 14 residues. Germline CDR1 is MNHNY and CDR2 is SVGAGI (reference sequence). The CDR3 is CASSPVQANQPQHF. CDR3 DNA sequence: TGTGCCAGCAGCCCCGTCCAGGCCAATCAGCCCCAGCATTTT.

This rearrangement joins TRBV18 to TRBJ2-7; 7 nucleotides line up with TRBD2. The ends lost 0 bases at V and 1 base at J; junction bases unmatched: 15. CDR3 size: 19 residues. CDR1 KGHSH and CDR2 LQKENI come from the germline V gene. This CDR3 is CASSPPDLTTGGLSYEQYF. CDR3 DNA: TGTGCCAGCTCACCACCCGACCTAACAACGGGAGGACTATCCTACGAGCAGTACTTC.

The CDR3 DNA is TGCGCCAGCAGTGACTCACTAGCGGGAGGAGGAGAGCAGTTCTTC. Its translation is CASSDSLAGGGEQFF. This chain links TRBV10-1 with TRBJ2-1, with TRBD2 matching 12 bases. CDR3 length: 15 residues. Germline V gene lookup returns CDR1 WNHNN and CDR2 SYGVQD (reference sequence). V shed 3 bases, J shed 10 bases, and the junction held 7 bases outside the gene matches.

J is TRBJ2-1 and V is TRBV5-1; a weak D match, TRBD2 (6 bases). The CDR3 sequence is 13 residues long. V was pared by 4 bases and J by 10 bases, with 15 bases between. The germline gives CDR1 SGHRS, CDR2 YFSETQ. CDR3 DNA: TGCGCCAGCAGCGAACGGGAGATGGGGGAGCAGTTCTTC. It yields the protein CASSEREMGEQFF.

The chain recombines TRBV18 with TRBJ2-3; no clear D. The CDR3 consists of 13 residues. Trimming removed 2 bases at V and 2 bases at J, with 5 bases between. Germline assignment: CDR1 KGHSH and CDR2 LQKENI. The CDR3 nucleotides are TGTGCCAGCTCACCAACTTTCACAGATACGCAGTATTTT. It is translated as CASSPTFTDTQYF.

The chain has TRBV19 and TRBJ1-5; TRBD1 might be the D (6 bases). The length of the CDR3 is 13 residues. Germline V gene data show CDR1 as LNHDA and CDR2 as SQIVND (reference sequence). Trimming pared 5 bases from V and 4 bases from J, leaving 9 bases between. CDR3 in amino acids: CASSSDRNQPQHF. The CDR3 bases are TGTGCCAGTAGTTCGGACAGAAATCAGCCCCAGCATTTT.

V gene TRBV5-1 combines with J gene TRBJ2-1, with TRBD2 matching over 7 bases. The CDR3 extends over 14 amino acids. From germline, CDR1 is SGHRS and CDR2 YFSETQ. Trimming took 4 bases from V and 6 from J; bases not matched to a gene: 7. The CDR3 reads CASSARTSGNEQFF. Here the CDR3 DNA reads TGCGCCAGCAGCGCGCGGACTAGTGGCAATGAGCAGTTCTTC. The whole variable domain, filled in from reference TRBV5-1 and TRBJ2-1, reads KAGVTQTPRYLIKTRGQQVTLSCSPISGHRSVSWYQQTPGQGLQFLFEYFSETQRNKGNFPGRFSGRQFSNSRSEMNVSTLELGDSALYLCASSARTSGNEQFFGPGTRLTVL.

This chain joins TRBV27 and TRBJ2-3; 7 bases are shared with TRBD1. Germline-derived CDR1 and CDR2 are MNHEY and SMNVEV (reference sequence). Unmatched junction bases numbered 8, after V lost 4 bases and J lost 4 bases. This CDR3 region has 15 residues. Here the CDR3 reads CASSYRDRAADTQYF. In DNA form, the CDR3 reads TGTGCCAGCAGTTACCGCGACAGGGCGGCAGATACGCAGTATTTT.

This clone was observed a few times. V is TRBV5-1 and J is TRBJ2-7, with TRBD1 matching over 7 bases. In germline, CDR1 is SGHRS, CDR2 YFSETQ. The CDR3 has 14 residues. The J segment lost 3 bases and the V segment lost 0 bases, leaving 3 bases of the junction unmatched. The CDR3 region has the DNA TGCGCCAGCAGCTTGGGTGCAGGGGGCTACGAGCAGTACTTC. This sequence encodes CASSLGAGGYEQYF.

The CDR3 DNA follows: TGTGCCAGCAGTCCTCCTATTGGTACGGCTTTCTTT. Translation gives CASSPPIGTAFF. The chain recombines TRBV27 with TRBJ1-1; no firm D call. V lost 5 bases and J 11 bases, leaving 15 bases between the germline ends. This CDR3 has 12 residues. In germline, CDR1 is MNHEY, CDR2 SMNVEV (reference sequence).

V is TRBV28 and J is TRBJ2-5; 12 nucleotides match TRBD2. The CDR3 length is 16 residues. Germline V CDR1 and CDR2: MDHEN, SYDVKM. With 1 base clipped from V and 4 bases from J, the junction kept 4 bases outside the gene matches. The CDR3 bases are TGTGCCAGCAGTTTATACCTAGCGGGAGGGGCAGAGACCCAGTACTTC. Its translation: CASSLYLAGGAETQYF.